Given below is one T cell receptor (beta chain) in context. Germline V CDR1 and CDR2: DFQATT, SNEGSKA (reference sequence). The CDR3 is made up of 15 amino acids. Trimming left V 3 bases short and J 7 bases short, with 16 bases between. Original processing notes: The authors estimated nucleated cell counts from reference gene primer amplification. Using immunoSEQ multiplex PCR, the repertoire was profiled, and TCRdb retains in-frame clones only, with some absent. V, J and clone size are taken as reported in that table, and D and trimming were inferred from the DNA itself. The repertoire holds roughly 200,000 clones, with approximately 88% as singletons. The data were obtained in a study of blood T cell repertoires in COVID-19. Overall study: Spain, Italy and the United States supplied samples that represented acute and convalescent COVID-19. PBMCs, B-cell-depleted T cells, or T cells were the source of the cDNA or gDNA that made up the material.

The sequenced sample consisted of peripheral blood. This chain links TRBV20-1 with TRBJ1-6, with D hard to call. This clonotype originated in a man aged 40-55 years with acute or convalescent COVID-19. CDR3 loop: CSASPRQARNSPLHF. For the CDR3, the DNA is TGCAGTGCTAGTCCCCGCCAGGCCCGAAATTCACCCCTCCACTTT.